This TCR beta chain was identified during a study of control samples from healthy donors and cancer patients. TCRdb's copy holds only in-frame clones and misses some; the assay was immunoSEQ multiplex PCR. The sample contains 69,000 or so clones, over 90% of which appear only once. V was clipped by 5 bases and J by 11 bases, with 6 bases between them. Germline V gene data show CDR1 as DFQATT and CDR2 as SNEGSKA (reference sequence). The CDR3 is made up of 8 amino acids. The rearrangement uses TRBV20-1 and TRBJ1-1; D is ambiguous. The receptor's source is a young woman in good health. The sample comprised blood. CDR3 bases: TGCAGTGCTGGCCGGGCTTTCTTT. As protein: CSAGRAFF.